A single sample gave rise to the 20 T cell receptor beta chains below, sequenced in a study of blood T cell repertoires in COVID-19. Here immunoSEQ multiplex PCR was the method, and the copy in TCRdb shows in-frame clones only, minus some. The repertoire holds over 250,000 clones, with 89% as singletons. What was sequenced was PBMCs or T cells enriched from blood (not recorded which). The receptor set was obtained from a woman aged 60 to 75 who had recovered from COVID-19.

The chain uses TRBV19 and TRBJ2-1, with D possibly TRBD2 on 6 matching bases. The V gene's germline CDR1 is LNHDA and CDR2 SQIVND (reference sequence). The V and J ends lost 8 bases and 7 bases respectively, with 15 bases between them. The CDR3 is 13 residues long. The CDR3 here is CASDDLGGNEQFF. CDR3 nucleotide sequence: TGTGCCAGTGACGACTTGGGGGGAAATGAGCAGTTCTTC.

The chain employs TRBV6-5 and TRBJ1-5; TRBD1 aligns across 8 bases. This CDR3 region has 13 residues. The J segment lost 4 bases and the V segment lost 6 bases, leaving 2 bases of the junction unmatched. The germline CDR1 and CDR2 sequences are MNHEY and SVGAGI. CDR3: CASRWDRNQPQHF. As DNA, the CDR3 is TGTGCCAGCAGATGGGACAGGAATCAGCCCCAGCATTTT.

The J gene is TRBJ1-4, the V gene TRBV27; D unclear. The V end was cut by 4 bases, the J end by 4 bases, with 10 bases between. The CDR3 loop spans 14 amino acids. Germline CDR1 reads MNHEY; CDR2 reads SMNVEV (reference sequence). DNA of the CDR3: TGTGCCAGCAGTTCTCGTTCTTATAATGAAAAACTGTTTTTT. This gives the protein CASSSRSYNEKLFF.

In its sample, this clone was seen once. This chain joins TRBV3-1 (or the pseudogene TRBV3-2) and TRBJ2-2, with D uncertain. V was pared by 3 bases and J by 4 bases, with 12 bases between. CDR1 and CDR2 from the germline V gene are LGHDT and YNNKEL (reference sequence). This CDR3 region has 15 residues. The CDR3 DNA reads TGTGCCAGCAGCCAGAGAGAGCTCGGCACCGGGGAGCTGTTTTTT. Protein sequence: CASSQRELGTGELFF.

The chain is built from TRBV27 and TRBJ1-5, with D hard to call. The CDR3 is made up of 15 amino acids. V was clipped by 0 bases and J by 0 bases, with 6 bases between them. Germline CDR1 is MNHEY and CDR2 is SMNVEV (reference sequence). The DNA for the CDR3 is TGTGCCAGCAGTTTATCCAGTTATAGCAATCAGCCCCAGCATTTT. This encodes CASSLSSYSNQPQHF.

The chain joins TRBV6-5 to TRBJ2-3; 9 bases line up with TRBD1. Germline CDR1 reads MNHEY; CDR2 reads SVGAGI. CDR3 length: 15 amino acids. V was pared by 8 bases and J by 6 bases, with 12 bases of the junction left unmatched. CDR3 sequence (DNA): TGTGCCAGCTCCCCGGGACAGGGAAATTCGGATACGCAGTATTTT. Encoded protein: CASSPGQGNSDTQYF.

The genes are TRBV27 and TRBJ1-1, with TRBD1 as a possible D gene (6 bases). The CDR3 totals 13 residues. Germline CDR1 reads MNHEY; CDR2 reads SMNVEV (reference sequence). V was clipped by 1 base and J by 9 bases, with 12 bases between them. CDR3 residues: CASSLLRGRQAFF. The CDR3 DNA follows: TGTGCCAGCAGTTTATTGCGGGGGCGGCAAGCTTTCTTT.

The V and J genes are TRBV28 and TRBJ2-3, with unresolved D. The CDR3 length is 10 residues. Germline-derived CDR1 and CDR2 are MDHEN and SYDVKM. Trimming cost V 6 bases and J 5 bases, with 3 bases left between them. CDR3 loop: CASRRDTQYF. In DNA, the CDR3 is TGTGCCAGCAGGCGAGATACGCAGTATTTT.

The V gene is TRBV19, the J gene TRBJ2-7; 7 positions agree with TRBD2. This CDR3 comprises 11 residues. Germline trimming cut 4 bases from V and 9 bases from J; bases unmatched to any gene: 3. CDR1 LNHDA and CDR2 SQIVND come from the germline V gene (reference sequence). This CDR3 reads CASSNGGRQYF. In DNA, the CDR3 is TGTGCCAGTAGTAACGGCGGGAGGCAGTACTTC.

The chain combines TRBV23-1 with TRBJ1-1, with no clear D. TRBV23-1 is reported as an ORF; its role is uncertain. Trimming removed 7 bases from V and 7 bases from J, with 7 bases in between. This CDR3 region has 10 residues. CDR3: CASIKYEAFF. The CDR3 nucleotides read TGCGCCAGCATAAAATATGAAGCTTTCTTT.

This clone was observed a single time. V is TRBV7-9 and J is TRBJ2-6; D is unresolved. The CDR3 runs to 15 residues. V shed 5 bases and J shed 7 bases, with 15 bases lying between them. CDR1 and CDR2 (germline): SEHNR, FQNEAQ (reference sequence). The CDR3 sequence is CASSPSALGANVLTF. DNA of the CDR3: TGTGCCAGCAGCCCCAGCGCCTTAGGAGCCAACGTCCTGACTTTC.

This sequence joins TRBV28 and TRBJ2-5; 12 bases align to TRBD1. Germline values: CDR1 MDHEN, CDR2 SYDVKM. After removal of 1 base from V and 5 bases from J, the junction contained 14 bases not matched to a gene. This CDR3 is built from 19 residues. The CDR3 DNA follows: TGTGCCAGCAGTTTATATGGGAATGAGGGACAGGGGGCAGGGGAGACCCAGTACTTC. Protein product: CASSLYGNEGQGAGETQYF.

The chain joins TRBV13 to TRBJ1-3, with 8 bases that match TRBD1. The CDR3 covers 12 residues. The V segment lost 8 bases and the J segment 5 bases; nucleotides outside the gene matches: 2. Germline CDR1 is PRHDT and CDR2 is FYEKMQ (reference sequence). In DNA, the CDR3 is TGTGCCAGCGGACAGGGAAGAAACACCATATATTTT. The encoded protein is CASGQGRNTIYF. The whole variable domain, filled in from reference TRBV13 and TRBJ1-3, reads AAGVIQSPRHLIKEKRETATLKCYPIPRHDTVYWYQQGPGQDPQFLISFYEKMQSDKGSIPDRFSAQQFSDYHSELNMSSLELGDSALYFCASGQGRNTIYFGEGSWLTVV.

The V and J genes are TRBV2 and TRBJ2-7, with D possibly matching TRBD1 (6 bases). V lost 10 bases and J lost 7, with 17 bases in between. Germline lookup yields CDR1 SNHLY and CDR2 FYNNEI. The CDR3 extends over 12 amino acids. CDR3 protein: CATQGPLREQYF. CDR3 coding DNA: TGTGCCACCCAGGGGCCTCTACGAGAGCAGTACTTC.

This chain connects TRBV10-2 to TRBJ1-3, with D hard to call. The CDR3 covers 14 residues. V was trimmed by 4 bases and J by 2 bases, leaving 9 bases between them. In germline, CDR1 is WSHSY, CDR2 SAAADI. CDR3 bases: TGCGCCAGCAGTGGGGTTGGGCCTGGAAACACCATATATTTT. It codes for CASSGVGPGNTIYF.

The rearrangement links TRBV6-1 to TRBJ1-2; the match to TRBD1 covers 7 bases. With V trimmed by 3 bases and J by 4 bases, 17 bases remained unmatched. The CDR3 is 18 residues long. CDR1 is MNHNS, CDR2 SASEGT, per germline. The CDR3 DNA follows: TGTGCCAGCAGTGACTACAGGGGAGGCTCGCACAACCTCTATGGCTACACCTTC. Protein: CASSDYRGGSHNLYGYTF.

In its sample, this clone was seen a few times. The rearrangement links TRBV7-9 to TRBJ2-1; 8 bases line up with TRBD1. The CDR3 is made up of 15 amino acids. Trimming took 5 bases from V and 8 from J; bases not matched to a gene: 11. CDR1 is SEHNR and CDR2 is FQNEAQ in the germline V gene (reference sequence). The CDR3 DNA sequence: TGTGCCAGCAGCGCTCAGGGGGCGGAAGGCGATGAGCAGTTCTTC. Amino acids: CASSAQGAEGDEQFF.

This clone was observed once. The genes are TRBV28 and TRBJ2-5, with D possibly being TRBD1 (7 bases). There are 18 residues in the CDR3. Germline V gives CDR1 MDHEN, CDR2 SYDVKM. The ends were cut back, 0 bases at V and 6 bases at J, with 23 bases in the middle. As DNA, the CDR3 is TGTGCCAGCAGTTTATGGGGGGCGGGACAGCAACGGAGGAAGACCCAGTACTTC. Protein sequence: CASSLWGAGQQRRKTQYF.

The rearrangement uses TRBV4-1 and TRBJ2-7, with 8 bases that match TRBD1. Germline V gene sequence: CDR1 MGHRA, CDR2 YSYEKL. Trimming took 4 bases from V and 3 from J; bases not matched to a gene: 11. The CDR3 length is 16 residues. CDR3 in DNA: TGCGCCAGCAGCCCACGCTTGACAGGGGACAGCTACGAGCAGTACTTC. Protein sequence: CASSPRLTGDSYEQYF.

The genes are TRBV5-1 and TRBJ1-1; possibly TRBD1 for D (5 bases). Germline V CDR1 and CDR2: SGHRS, YFSETQ. This CDR3 is 15 amino acids long. Trimming stripped 5 bases from V and 2 bases from J, with 16 bases between. This chain's CDR3 is CASSIQGVPNTEAFF. CDR3 nucleotides: TGCGCCAGCAGTATCCAAGGGGTACCAAACACTGAAGCTTTCTTT.